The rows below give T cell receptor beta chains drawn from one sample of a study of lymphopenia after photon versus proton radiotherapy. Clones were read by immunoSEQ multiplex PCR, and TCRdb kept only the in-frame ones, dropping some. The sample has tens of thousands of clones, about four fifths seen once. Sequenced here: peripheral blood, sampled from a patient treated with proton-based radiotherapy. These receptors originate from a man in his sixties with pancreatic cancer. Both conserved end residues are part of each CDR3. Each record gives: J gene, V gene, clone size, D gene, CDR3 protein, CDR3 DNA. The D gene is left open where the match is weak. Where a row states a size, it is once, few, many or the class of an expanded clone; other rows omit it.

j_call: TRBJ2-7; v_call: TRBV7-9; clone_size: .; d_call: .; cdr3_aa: CASSFSRISSYEQYF; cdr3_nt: TGTGCCAGCAGCTTTTCCAGAATCAGCTCCTACGAGCAGTACTTC
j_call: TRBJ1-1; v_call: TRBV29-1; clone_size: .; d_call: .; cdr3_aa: CSAQGMSNTEAFF; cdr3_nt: TGCAGCGCTCAAGGGATGTCGAACACTGAAGCTTTCTTT
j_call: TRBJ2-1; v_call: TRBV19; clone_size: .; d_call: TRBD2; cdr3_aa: CASSIPSGRSGNEQFF; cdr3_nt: TGTGCCAGTAGTATCCCTAGCGGGAGGTCGGGCAATGAGCAGTTCTTC
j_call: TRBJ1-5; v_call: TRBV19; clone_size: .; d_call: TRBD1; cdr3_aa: CASSARRTGLGLEPQHF; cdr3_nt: TGTGCCAGTAGTGCCCGCAGGACAGGTCTGGGTTTGGAGCCCCAGCATTTT
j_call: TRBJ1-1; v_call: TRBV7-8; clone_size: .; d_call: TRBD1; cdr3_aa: CASSSDRSWTEAFF; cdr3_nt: TGTGCCAGCAGCTCGGACAGGTCGTGGACTGAAGCTTTCTTT
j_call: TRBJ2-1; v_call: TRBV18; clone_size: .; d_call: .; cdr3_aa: CASSPVGGNEQFF; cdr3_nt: TGTGCCAGCTCACCGGTGGGGGGAAATGAGCAGTTCTTC
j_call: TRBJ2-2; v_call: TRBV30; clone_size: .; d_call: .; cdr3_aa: CAWSRERTRTGELFF; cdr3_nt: TGTGCCTGGAGTAGAGAGCGGACAAGAACCGGGGAGCTGTTTTTT
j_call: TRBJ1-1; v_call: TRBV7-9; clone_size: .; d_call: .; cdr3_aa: CASSRSGGTEAFF; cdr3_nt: TGTGCCAGCAGCCGATCGGGGGGCACTGAAGCTTTCTTT
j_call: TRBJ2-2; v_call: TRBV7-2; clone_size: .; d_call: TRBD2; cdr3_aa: CASSLAPSGGVEGELFF; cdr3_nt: TGTGCCAGCAGCTTAGCGCCTAGCGGCGGAGTCGAAGGGGAGCTGTTTTTT
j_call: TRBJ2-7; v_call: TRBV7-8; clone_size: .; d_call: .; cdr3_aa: CASSLLGLAQGEQYF; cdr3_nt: TGTGCCAGCAGCTTATTAGGTCTGGCCCAGGGCGAGCAGTACTTC
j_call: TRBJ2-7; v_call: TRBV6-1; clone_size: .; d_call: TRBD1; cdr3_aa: CASSDRAGSSYEQYF; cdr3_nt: TGTGCCAGCAGCGACAGGGCCGGCTCTTCATACGAGCAGTACTTC
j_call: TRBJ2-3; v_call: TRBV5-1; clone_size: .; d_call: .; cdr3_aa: CASSSTKDTQYF; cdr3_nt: TGCGCCAGCAGCTCGACTAAAGATACGCAGTATTTT
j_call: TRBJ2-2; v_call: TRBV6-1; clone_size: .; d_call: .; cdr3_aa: CASWGRTNTGELFF; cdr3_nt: TGTGCCAGCTGGGGCAGAACGAACACCGGGGAGCTGTTTTTT
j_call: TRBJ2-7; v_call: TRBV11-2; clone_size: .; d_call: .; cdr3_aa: CASLRGDQPPYEQYF; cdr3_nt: TGTGCCAGCCTAAGGGGGGACCAACCCCCCTACGAGCAGTACTTC
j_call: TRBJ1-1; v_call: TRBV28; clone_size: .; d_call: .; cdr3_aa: CASSPMAGLAFF; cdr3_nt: TGTGCCAGCAGTCCCATGGCGGGATTAGCTTTCTTT
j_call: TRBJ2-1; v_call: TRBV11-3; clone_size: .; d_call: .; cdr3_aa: CASSAGGSYNEQFF; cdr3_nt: TGTGCCAGCAGCGCCGGGGGCTCCTACAATGAGCAGTTCTTC
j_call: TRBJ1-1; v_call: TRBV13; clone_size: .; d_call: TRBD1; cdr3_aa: CASSSPGQGNTEAFF; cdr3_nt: TGTGCCAGCAGCTCACCGGGACAGGGTAACACTGAAGCTTTCTTT
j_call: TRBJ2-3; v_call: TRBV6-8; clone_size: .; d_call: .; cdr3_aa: CASMFCGITDTQYF; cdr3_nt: TGTGCCAGCATGTTTTGCGGGATCACAGATACGCAGTATTTT
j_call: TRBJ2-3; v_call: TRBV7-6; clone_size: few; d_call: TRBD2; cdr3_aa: CASSPGGGADTQYF; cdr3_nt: TGTGCCAGCAGCCCCGGGGGGGGCGCAGATACGCAGTATTTT
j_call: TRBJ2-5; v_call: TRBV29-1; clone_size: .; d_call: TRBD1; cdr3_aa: CSGQTGQGRETQYF; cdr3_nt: TGCAGCGGCCAGACAGGGCAGGGACGAGAGACCCAGTACTTC
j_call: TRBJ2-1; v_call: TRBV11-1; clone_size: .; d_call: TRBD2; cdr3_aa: CASSRGLAGAGEQFF; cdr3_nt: TGTGCCAGCAGTAGGGGACTAGCGGGAGCAGGTGAGCAGTTCTTC
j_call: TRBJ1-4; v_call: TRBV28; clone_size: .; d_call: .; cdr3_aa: CASWGHGGWGELFF; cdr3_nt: TGTGCCAGCTGGGGCCACGGGGGCTGGGGGGAACTGTTTTTT
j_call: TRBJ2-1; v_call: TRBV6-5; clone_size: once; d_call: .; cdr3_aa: CASSQSWGKNNEQFF; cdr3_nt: TGTGCCAGCAGCCAATCATGGGGGAAAAACAATGAGCAGTTCTTC
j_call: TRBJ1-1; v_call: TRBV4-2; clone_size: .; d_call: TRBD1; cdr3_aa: CASSPRTGMNTEAFF; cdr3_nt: TGTGCCAGCAGCCCCCGGACAGGGATGAACACTGAAGCTTTCTTT
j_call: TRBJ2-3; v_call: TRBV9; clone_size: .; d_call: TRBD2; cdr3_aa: CASSLDLAGLSGDTQYF; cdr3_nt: TGTGCCAGCAGCCTAGACCTAGCGGGCCTTTCGGGAGATACGCAGTATTTT
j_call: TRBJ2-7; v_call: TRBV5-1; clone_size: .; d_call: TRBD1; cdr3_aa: CASSRGQGVSYEQYF; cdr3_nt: TGCGCCAGCAGCCGCGGGCAGGGGGTTTCCTACGAGCAGTACTTC
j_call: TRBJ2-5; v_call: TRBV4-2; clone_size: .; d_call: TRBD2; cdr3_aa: CASNEGLAGRETQYF; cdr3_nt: TGTGCCAGCAATGAAGGACTAGCGGGGCGAGAGACCCAGTACTTC
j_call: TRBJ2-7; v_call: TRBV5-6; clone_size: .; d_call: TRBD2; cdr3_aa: CASSLGLAGSYEQYF; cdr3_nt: TGTGCCAGCAGCTTGGGACTAGCGGGATCCTACGAGCAGTACTTC
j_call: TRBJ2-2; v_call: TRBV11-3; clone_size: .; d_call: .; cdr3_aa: CASSLGVAGELFF; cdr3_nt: TGTGCCAGCAGCTTAGGAGTAGCCGGGGAGCTGTTTTTT
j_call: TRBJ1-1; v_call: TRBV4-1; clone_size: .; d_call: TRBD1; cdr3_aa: CASSQGRFNRGENTEAFF; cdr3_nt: TGCGCCAGCAGCCAAGGAAGGTTTAACAGGGGGGAGAACACTGAAGCTTTCTTT
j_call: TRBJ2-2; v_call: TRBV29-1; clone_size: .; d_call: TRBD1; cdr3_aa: CSTRQGVTGELFF; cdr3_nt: TGCAGCACTCGACAGGGGGTCACCGGGGAGCTGTTTTTT
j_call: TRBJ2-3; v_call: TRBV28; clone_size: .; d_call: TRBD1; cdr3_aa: CASRPVRDRVRDTQYF; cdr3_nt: TGTGCCAGCAGGCCCGTCCGGGACAGGGTAAGAGATACGCAGTATTTT
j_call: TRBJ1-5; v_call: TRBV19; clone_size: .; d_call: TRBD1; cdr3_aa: CASQTGEVHQPQHF; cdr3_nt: TGTGCCAGTCAGACAGGGGAGGTACATCAGCCCCAGCATTTT
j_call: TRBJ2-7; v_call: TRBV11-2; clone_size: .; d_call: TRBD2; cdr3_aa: CASSLRTSGGVSSYEQYF; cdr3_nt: TGTGCCAGCAGCCTCCGGACTAGCGGGGGGGTGAGCTCCTACGAGCAGTACTTC
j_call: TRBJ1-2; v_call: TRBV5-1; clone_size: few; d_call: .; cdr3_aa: CASSLLGEGYTF; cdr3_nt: TGCGCCAGCAGCTTGCTCGGGGAAGGCTACACCTTC
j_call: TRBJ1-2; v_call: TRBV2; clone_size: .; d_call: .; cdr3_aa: CAITDIGDGYTF; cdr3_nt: TGTGCCATCACGGACATTGGGGATGGCTACACCTTC
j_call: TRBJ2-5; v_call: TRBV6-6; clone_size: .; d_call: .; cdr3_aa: CASSTPRGRETQYF; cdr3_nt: TGTGCCAGCAGTACTCCGCGTGGTCGGGAGACCCAGTACTTC
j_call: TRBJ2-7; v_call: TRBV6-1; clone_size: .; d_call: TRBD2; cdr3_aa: CAISDYPSGTYEQYF; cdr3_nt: TGTGCCATCAGTGACTATCCTAGCGGAACCTACGAGCAGTACTTC
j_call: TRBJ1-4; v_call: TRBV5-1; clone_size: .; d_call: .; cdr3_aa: CASSLNGEANEKLFF; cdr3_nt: TGCGCCAGCAGCTTGAACGGAGAGGCTAATGAAAAACTGTTTTTT
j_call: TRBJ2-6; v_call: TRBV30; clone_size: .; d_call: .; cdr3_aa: CAWKPGFVSSGANVLTF; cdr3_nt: TGTGCCTGGAAACCGGGATTTGTTAGCTCTGGGGCCAACGTCCTGACTTTC
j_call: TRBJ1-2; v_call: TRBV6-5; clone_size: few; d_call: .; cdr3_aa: CASSPLLNPSYGYTF; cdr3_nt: TGTGCCAGCAGTCCCCTTCTAAACCCCTCCTATGGCTACACCTTC
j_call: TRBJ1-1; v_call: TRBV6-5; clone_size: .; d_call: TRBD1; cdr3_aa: CASSPTLQGKAFF; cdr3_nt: TGTGCCAGCAGTCCAACCCTACAGGGGAAAGCTTTCTTT
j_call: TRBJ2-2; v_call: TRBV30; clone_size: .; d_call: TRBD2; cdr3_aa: CAWSVGGGSTGELFF; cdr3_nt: TGTGCCTGGAGTGTAGGAGGCGGGAGTACCGGGGAGCTGTTTTTT
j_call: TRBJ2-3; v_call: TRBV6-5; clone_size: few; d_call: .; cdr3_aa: CASSYRGARGDTQYF; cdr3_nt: TGTGCCAGCAGTTACAGGGGGGCGCGGGGGGATACGCAGTATTTT
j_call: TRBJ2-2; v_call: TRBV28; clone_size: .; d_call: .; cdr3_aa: CASSLEPTGELFF; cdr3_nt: TGTGCCAGCAGTTTAGAGCCCACCGGGGAGCTGTTTTTT